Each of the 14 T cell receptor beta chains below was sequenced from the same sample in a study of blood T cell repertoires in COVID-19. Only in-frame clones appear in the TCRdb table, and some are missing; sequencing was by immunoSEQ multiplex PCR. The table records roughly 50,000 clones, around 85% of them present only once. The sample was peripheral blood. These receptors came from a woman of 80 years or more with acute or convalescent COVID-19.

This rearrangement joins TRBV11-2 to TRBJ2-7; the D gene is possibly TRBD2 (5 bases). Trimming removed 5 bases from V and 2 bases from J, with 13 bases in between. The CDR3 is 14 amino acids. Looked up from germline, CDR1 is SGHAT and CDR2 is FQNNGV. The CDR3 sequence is CASSRSVPTYEQYF. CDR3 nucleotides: TGTGCCAGCAGCCGTAGCGTTCCGACCTACGAGCAGTACTTC.

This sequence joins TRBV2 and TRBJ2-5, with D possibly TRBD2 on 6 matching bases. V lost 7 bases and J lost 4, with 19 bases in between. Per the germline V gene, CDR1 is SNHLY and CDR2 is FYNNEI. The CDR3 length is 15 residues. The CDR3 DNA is TGTGCCAGCAATAGGGACTCGGCGTTGGGAGAGACCCAGTACTTC. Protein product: CASNRDSALGETQYF.

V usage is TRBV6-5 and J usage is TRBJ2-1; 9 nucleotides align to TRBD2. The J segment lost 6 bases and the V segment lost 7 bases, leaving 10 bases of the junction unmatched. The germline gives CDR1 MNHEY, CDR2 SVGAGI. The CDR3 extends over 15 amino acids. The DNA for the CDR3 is TGTGCCAGCACCCCCGGGCTAGCGGGGTCCAATGAGCAGTTCTTC. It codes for CASTPGLAGSNEQFF.

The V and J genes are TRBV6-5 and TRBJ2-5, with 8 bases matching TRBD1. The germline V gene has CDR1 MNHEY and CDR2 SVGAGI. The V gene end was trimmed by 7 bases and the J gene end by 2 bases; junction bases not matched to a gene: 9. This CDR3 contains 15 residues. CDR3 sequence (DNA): TGTGCCAGCATCCCGGGACAGGTCCAACAAGAGACCCAGTACTTC. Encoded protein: CASIPGQVQQETQYF.

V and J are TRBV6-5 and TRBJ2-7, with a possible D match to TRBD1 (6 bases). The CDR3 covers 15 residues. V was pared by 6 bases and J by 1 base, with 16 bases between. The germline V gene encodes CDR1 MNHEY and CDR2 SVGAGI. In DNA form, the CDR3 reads TGTGCCAGCAGACCAAGAACTCAGGGGTCCTACGAGCAGTACTTC. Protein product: CASRPRTQGSYEQYF.

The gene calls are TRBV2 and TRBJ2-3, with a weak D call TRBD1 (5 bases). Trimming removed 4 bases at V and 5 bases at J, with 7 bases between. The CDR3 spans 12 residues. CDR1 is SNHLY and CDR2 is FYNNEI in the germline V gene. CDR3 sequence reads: CASSGDRDTQYF. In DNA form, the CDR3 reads TGTGCCAGCAGTGGAGACAGAGATACGCAGTATTTT.

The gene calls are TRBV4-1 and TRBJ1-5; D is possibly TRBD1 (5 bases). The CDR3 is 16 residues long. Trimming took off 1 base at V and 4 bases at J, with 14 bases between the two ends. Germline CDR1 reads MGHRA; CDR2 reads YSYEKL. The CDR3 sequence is CASSQGVGGANQPQHF. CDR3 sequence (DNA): TGCGCCAGCAGCCAAGGAGTCGGCGGGGCAAATCAGCCCCAGCATTTT.

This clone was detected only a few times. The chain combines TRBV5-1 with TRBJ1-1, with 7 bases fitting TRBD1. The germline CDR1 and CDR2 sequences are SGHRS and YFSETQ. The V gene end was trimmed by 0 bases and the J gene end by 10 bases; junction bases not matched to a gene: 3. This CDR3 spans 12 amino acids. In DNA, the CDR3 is TGCGCCAGCAGCTTGGGCGACAGGGCAGCTTTCTTT. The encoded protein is CASSLGDRAAFF.

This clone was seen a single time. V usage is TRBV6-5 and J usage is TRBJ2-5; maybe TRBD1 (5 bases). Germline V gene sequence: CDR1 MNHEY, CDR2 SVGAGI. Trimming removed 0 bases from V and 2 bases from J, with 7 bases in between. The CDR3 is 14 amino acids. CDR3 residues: CASSYSYRQETQYF. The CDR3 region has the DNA TGTGCCAGCAGTTACTCATACAGGCAAGAGACCCAGTACTTC.

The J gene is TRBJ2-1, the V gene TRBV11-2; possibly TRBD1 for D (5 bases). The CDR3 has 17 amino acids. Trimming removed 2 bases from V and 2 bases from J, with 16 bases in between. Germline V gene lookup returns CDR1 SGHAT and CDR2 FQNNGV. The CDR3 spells CASSLRGGSGTYNEQFF. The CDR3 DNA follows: TGTGCCAGCAGCTTAAGGGGTGGATCAGGCACCTACAATGAGCAGTTCTTC.

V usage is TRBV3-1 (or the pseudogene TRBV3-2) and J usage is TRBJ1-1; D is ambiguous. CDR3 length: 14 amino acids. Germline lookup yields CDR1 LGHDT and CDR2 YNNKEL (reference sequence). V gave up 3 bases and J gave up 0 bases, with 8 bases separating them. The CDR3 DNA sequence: TGTGCCAGCAGCCAGGGCAGTATGAACACTGAAGCTTTCTTT. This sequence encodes CASSQGSMNTEAFF.

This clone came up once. The CDR3 reads CASSNPPRGTKGMNTEAFF. The CDR3 DNA reads as TGTGCCAGTAGTAACCCCCCCCGAGGGACAAAGGGGATGAACACTGAAGCTTTCTTT. This chain uses TRBV19 with TRBJ1-1; D possibly corresponds to TRBD1 (6 bases). This CDR3 comprises 19 residues. With 4 bases removed from V and 0 bases from J, the gap between germline ends came to 24 bases. The germline CDR1 and CDR2 sequences are LNHDA and SQIVND (reference sequence).

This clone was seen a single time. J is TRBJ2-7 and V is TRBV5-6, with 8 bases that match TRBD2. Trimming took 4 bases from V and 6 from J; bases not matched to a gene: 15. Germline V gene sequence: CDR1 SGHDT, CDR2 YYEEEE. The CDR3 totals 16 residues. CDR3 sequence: CASSAYTSGGRGEQYF. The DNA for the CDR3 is TGTGCCAGCAGCGCCTATACTAGCGGCGGAAGGGGCGAGCAGTACTTC.

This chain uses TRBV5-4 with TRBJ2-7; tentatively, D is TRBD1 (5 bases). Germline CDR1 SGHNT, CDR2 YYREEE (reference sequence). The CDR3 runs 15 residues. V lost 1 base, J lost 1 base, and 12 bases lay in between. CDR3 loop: CASSLRAGPSYEQYF. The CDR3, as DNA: TGTGCCAGCAGCTTGAGGGCAGGGCCATCCTACGAGCAGTACTTC.